This is a list of T cell receptor beta chains from one sample in a study of blood T cells in healthy people across ages. MiXCR was run by TCRdb on the 5' RACE reads, yielding one entry per CDR3 protein. The sample includes approximately 1,100,000 distinct CDR3 sequences, less than 50% of them seen just once. The specimen was blood. All receptors come from a woman aged 55-69 years in good health. The CDR3 runs from the conserved cysteine through the conserved F or W. Clone size is stated in some rows and not others, as once, few, many or a class when expanded.

v_call | clone_size | cdr3_aa
TRBV5-6 | few | CASSPGTSPDIQYF
TRBV5-5 | few | CASSLNATYSNQPQHF
TRBV20-1 | . | CSAVPPLGNQPQHF
TRBV29-1 | . | CSVKTSGVTYEQYF
TRBV20-1 | . | CSARDLSQGQETQYF
TRBV5-1 | . | CASSNGPEEPDTQYF
TRBV7-9 | . | CASSIRETEAFF
TRBV6-5 | . | CASSYFGTSIYEQYF
TRBV28 | . | CASSLRGFGWNEQFF
TRBV11-2 | few | CASSWTGTNYEQYF
TRBV7-3 | few | CASSFSPNNEQFF
TRBV29-1 | . | CSVSTPSYEQYF
TRBV6-6 | . | CASSSRSWETQYF
TRBV24-1 | few | CATSDQRQMVDEQFF
TRBV2 | . | CASSVVGQGTYNEQFF
TRBV6-2/TRBV6-3 | . | CASSRDLAGGPVETQYF
TRBV11-2 | . | CASSLGTSGVVETQYF
TRBV7-2 | few | CASSLWDSSNYGYTF
TRBV10-3 | many | CAISTTAGGGDEQFF
TRBV6-2/TRBV6-3 | . | CASNRDRRTDTQYF
TRBV20-1 | few | CSANPLGPNQETQYF
TRBV29-1 | many | CSGGSTGNNEQFF
TRBV20-1 | few | CSAVRDRSYEQYF
TRBV10-3 | . | CAIRSGARGSNEQFF
TRBV15 | . | CATMGGGRVHNEQFF
TRBV2 | . | CASGYITQETQYF
TRBV11-2 | few | CASSISASGTDTQYF
TRBV5-1 | . | CASSSGRDPNTDTQYF
TRBV20-1 | . | CSASLAGDYNEQFF
TRBV7-9 | few | CASSFMDPGRYEQYF
TRBV4-2 | . | CASSQDRAASGRYEQYF
TRBV7-8 | . | CASSLGYPGQGAGKGTDTQYF
TRBV29-1 | many | CSVARGETQYF
TRBV4-1 | many | CASSQVDGPQETQYF
TRBV6-1 | . | CASNTSAGATQYF
TRBV6-1 | . | CASSEITSGSIGSSYNEQFF
TRBV7-3 | . | CASSYHKTSQYF
TRBV7-6 | . | CASSFRDRGWETQYF
TRBV10-3 | few | CAISEVAYEQYF
TRBV4-2 | . | CASSQVAAGAYGQYF
TRBV12-3/TRBV12-4 | few | CASSSQGLPNSPLHF
TRBV9 | few | CASSASGGLSYEQYF
TRBV27 | many | CASSLAPVNYGYTF
TRBV27 | few | CASSLFIVNNEQFF
TRBV7-2 | . | CASSPIGFYEQYF
TRBV7-8 | many | CASSSVKETQYF
TRBV20-1 | . | CSAPELARDEQFF
TRBV4-1 | few | CASSQGGPTATEAFF
TRBV6-5 | . | CASRAGQGSYTDTQYF
TRBV11-2 | . | CASSLGTGVLNTEAFF
TRBV2 | . | CASSYPRDRSPYEQYF
TRBV7-2 | . | CASSPPIEGSSADTQYF